This T cell receptor (beta chain) came from a study of CD8 T cells in ankylosing spondylitis. Study conclusions and caveats: Researchers reportedly found disease-linked clones significantly enriched in matched ankylosing spondylitis synovial fluid. Disease-linked clones were CD8+ and relatively rare in peripheral blood.

It was by quantitative 5'-RACE with molecular barcodes that TCR beta libraries were made. Each CDR3 protein is one row after TCRdb ran MiXCR on the 5' RACE reads. The repertoire holds 40,000 to 50,000 distinct CDR3 sequences, with over 3.5% as singletons. This clonotype was recorded many times. Its matching antigen is unknown. The sample taken for sequencing was blood, either unsorted or a sorted T cell fraction (not recorded which). This clonotype originated in a female donor with ankylosing spondylitis or in good health (not recorded which).

The CDR3 coding sequence is TGTGCCAGCAGCGTAGCAAGTCAGGTCGATGAGCAGTTCTTC. Protein product: CASSVASQVDEQFF. The chain combines TRBV9 with TRBJ2-1; D not resolved. Trimming pared 0 bases from V and 8 bases from J, leaving 12 bases between. Germline assignment: CDR1 SGDLS and CDR2 YYNGEE. The CDR3 totals 14 residues.